This T cell receptor beta chain was sequenced in a study of OX40 agonist ivuxolimab in advanced cancers. At the level of the study: Each patient was given ivuxolimab into a vein every 2 weeks, at 0.01 to 10 mg/kg.

The V end lost 2 bases, the J end lost 0 bases, and 8 bases lay between the germline ends. CDR3 size: 15 residues. Per the germline V gene, CDR1 is SGHTA and CDR2 is FQGNSA. This clone was counted between two and nine times. No antigen is known for it. Study-wide points: CD4+ and CD8+ blood T cells expanded clonally by week 6 at 0.1 to 3.0 mg/kg. Some patients who did not respond also had low normalized T-cell clonal expansion.

The table came from immunoSEQ multiplex PCR; TCRdb's copy has only in-frame clones and leaves some out. The data show approximately 61,000 clones, roughly 87% seen once. Drawing of blood for sampling happened at baseline, at cycle 4 day 1, and at cycle 7 day 1. This sequence originates from an adult with an advanced solid tumor such as melanoma, head and neck, liver or kidney cancer. V usage is TRBV7-2 and J usage is TRBJ1-3; D call uncertain. The material was CD4+ or CD8+ T cells sorted from blood, obtained in a trial of the OX40 agonist ivuxolimab. The CDR3, as DNA: TGTGCCAGCAGCTTAAGGAAGAGCTCTGGAAACACCATATATTTT. It specifies CASSLRKSSGNTIYF. Full variable domain (rest looked up from reference TRBV7-2 and TRBJ1-3): GAGVSQSPSNKVTEKGKDVELRCDPISGHTALYWYRQSLGQGLEFLIYFQGNSAPDKSGLPSDRFSAERTGGSVSTLTIQRTQQEDSAVYLCASSLRKSSGNTIYFGEGSWLTVV.